Shown below are 13 T cell receptor beta chains from a single sample sequenced in a study of cytomegalovirus exposure and HLA in healthy donors. PCR used 60 Vbeta primers and 13 Jbeta primers. The data were produced by immunoSEQ multiplex PCR, yet TCRdb's version contains in-frame clones alone and is incomplete. This sample has some 150,000 clones, with 80% to 85% found just once. Sequencing was carried out using PBMCs. All receptors derive from a female donor in good health and CMV-seronegative.

The genes are TRBV5-8 and TRBJ2-7; 14 bases line up with TRBD2. The CDR3 is 16 residues long. The germline CDR1 and CDR2 sequences are SGHTS and YDEGEE. With V trimmed by 2 bases and J by 7 bases, 8 bases remained unmatched. The CDR3 nucleotides read TGTGCCAGCAGCTTATTGGGACTAGCGGGAGTAGGAGAGCAGTACTTC. Its protein is CASSLLGLAGVGEQYF.

This clone has ten or more counts. The genes are TRBV6-1 and TRBJ2-7; D is unresolved. CDR3 length: 16 amino acids. Germline V gene sequence: CDR1 MNHNS, CDR2 SASEGT. V lost 4 bases to trimming and J lost 6 bases, with 22 bases between them. CDR3 sequence: CASSGRPGSRLSEQYF. The CDR3 nucleotides read TGTGCCAGCAGTGGACGGCCCGGGTCGCGGCTGAGCGAGCAGTACTTC.

This rearrangement joins TRBV14 to TRBJ1-1; D unclear. This CDR3 contains 16 residues. V was trimmed by 2 bases and J by 0 bases, leaving 13 bases between them. Germline CDR1 and CDR2: SGHDN and FVKESK. CDR3 DNA sequence: TGTGCCAGCAGCCAAAGGGCAGGCGGGGTGAACACTGAAGCTTTCTTT. Residues: CASSQRAGGVNTEAFF.

The V call is TRBV27, the J call TRBJ2-7; D is unresolved. The CDR3 sequence is 12 residues long. The germline CDR1 and CDR2 sequences are MNHEY and SMNVEV (reference sequence). V lost 4 bases to trimming and J lost 5 bases, with 9 bases between them. CDR3 coding DNA: TGTGCCAGCAGTTCCCGACTCGACGAGCAGTACTTC. The encoded protein is CASSSRLDEQYF.

CDR3 region: CASSSGNQPQHF. Written as DNA, the CDR3 is TGTGCCAGCAGTTCCGGCAATCAGCCCCAGCATTTT. The gene calls are TRBV6-6 and TRBJ1-5; D gene uncertain. Trimming stripped 4 bases from V and 2 bases from J, with 3 bases between. Germline V CDR1 and CDR2: MNHNY, SVGAGI (reference sequence). This CDR3 contains 12 residues.

This chain links TRBV6-5 with TRBJ1-2, with TRBD1 matching 10 bases. Germline V gives CDR1 MNHEY, CDR2 SVGAGI. V lost 5 bases to trimming and J lost 8 bases; unmatched junction nucleotides: 5. CDR3 length equals 13 residues. CDR3 loop: CASSRDRGRGYTF. The CDR3 DNA follows: TGTGCCAGCAGTCGCGACAGGGGGCGAGGCTACACCTTC.

DNA of the CDR3: TGTGCCACCAGCAAAAACCTTAGCGGGGATGAAAAACTGTTTTTT. Its protein is CATSKNLSGDEKLFF. The J gene is TRBJ1-4, the V gene TRBV6-5; D is ambiguous. The CDR3 has 15 amino acids. V was trimmed by 10 bases and J by 6 bases, leaving 21 bases between them. CDR1 is MNHEY and CDR2 is SVGAGI in the germline V gene.

Details on this clone: Germline and junction disagree at one end, which may indicate a read error. The gene calls are TRBV2 and TRBJ1-2, with 9 bases aligning to TRBD1. In germline, CDR1 is SNHLY, CDR2 FYNNEI. CDR3 length equals 13 residues. The CDR3 protein is CASSSGTGFGLGF. Here the CDR3 DNA reads TGTGCCAGCAGTTCCGGGACAGGGTTTGGCCTAGGGTTC.

The V and J genes are TRBV25-1 and TRBJ1-4; TRBD1 matches 7 bases. Germline CDR1 is MGHDK and CDR2 is SYGVNS. This CDR3 spans 15 amino acids. V shed 2 bases, J shed 4 bases, and the junction held 4 bases outside the gene matches. The CDR3 DNA reads as TGTGCCAGCAGTGAAACAGGGGCCAGTAATGAAAAACTGTTTTTT. Encoded protein: CASSETGASNEKLFF.

The V and J genes are TRBV7-6 and TRBJ2-7; D is perhaps TRBD2 (6 bases). The CDR3 runs 17 residues. Trimming took 1 base from V and 6 from J, leaving 22 bases between them. Germline V gene lookup returns CDR1 SGHVS and CDR2 FNYEAQ. The CDR3 sequence: CASSLGGLRLPPGEQYF. CDR3 sequence (DNA): TGTGCCAGCAGCTTAGGGGGACTGAGACTACCGCCTGGCGAGCAGTACTTC.

The chain joins TRBV29-1 to TRBJ2-5; possibly TRBD2 for D (6 bases). This CDR3 contains 14 residues. Trimming removed 4 bases at V and 2 bases at J, with 14 bases between. Germline lookup yields CDR1 SQVTM and CDR2 ANQGSEA. CDR3 loop: CSVVEGVKQETQYF. Written as DNA, the CDR3 is TGCAGCGTTGTGGAGGGAGTCAAACAAGAGACCCAGTACTTC.

This clone has just a few counts. This chain connects TRBV19 to TRBJ2-1; 14 bases agree with TRBD2. Unmatched junction bases numbered 10, after V lost 2 bases and J lost 4 bases. The germline V gene encodes CDR1 LNHDA and CDR2 SQIVND (reference sequence). This CDR3 has 19 amino acids. The CDR3 is CASSIYWVGTSGSYNEQFF. CDR3 coding DNA: TGTGCCAGTAGTATATACTGGGTGGGGACTAGCGGGAGTTACAATGAGCAGTTCTTC.

This chain links TRBV28 with TRBJ2-7; TRBD2 agrees at 10 bases. This CDR3 is built from 15 residues. Germline trimming cut 0 bases from V and 7 bases from J; bases unmatched to any gene: 6. The germline V gene has CDR1 MDHEN and CDR2 SYDVKM. The CDR3 coding sequence is TGTGCCAGCAGTTTATGGCTAGCGGGAGAGGGAGAGCAGTACTTC. Residues: CASSLWLAGEGEQYF.